This T cell receptor (beta chain) was sequenced in a study of shared clonotypes between healthy human individuals. For the study at large: Researchers assigned three CD4 naive, three CD4 memory, two CD8 naive and one CD8 memory plate to each donor. Findings and limits, study-wide: Sorted-subset sequencing was shown by rarefaction to be incomplete despite large depth. Naive subsets generally exceeded memory subsets in estimated richness.

This clone was seen just once. Antigen unknown. CDR3 size: 17 residues. With 2 bases removed from V and 4 bases from J, the gap between germline ends came to 17 bases. The V gene's germline CDR1 is MNHEY and CDR2 SMNVEV (reference sequence). Every donor, a Caucasian adult, lived in Nashville, Tennessee. The protocol was immunoSEQ multiplex PCR, while the TCRdb copy is restricted to in-frame clones and leaves out a portion. The data hold roughly 2,500,000 clones, with roughly 93% observed a single time. The receptor comes from a man between 18 and 35 years old in good health. Some clones in this sample may be carry-over from other donors' samples. The V gene is TRBV27, the J gene TRBJ2-2, with D perhaps TRBD1 or TRBD2 (5 bases each). The sequencing sample was made of naive CD4+ T cells from PBMCs. Noted subset: CD45RA+ positively selected. CDR3 sequence reads: CASSLGRQRAPTGELFF. Here the CDR3 DNA reads TGTGCCAGCAGTTTAGGGCGACAGAGGGCGCCCACCGGGGAGCTGTTTTTT.